This T cell receptor (beta chain) was identified in a study of shared clonotypes between healthy human individuals. Overall study results and limits: Generally, naive subsets (rather than memory subsets) showed larger estimated richness. It was only blood that was sampled, and tissue repertoires likely differ.

This clone has a handful of counts. What it recognizes is unknown. Genomic DNA of each subset was evenly split across several immunoSEQ plates. Assay: immunoSEQ multiplex PCR; the TCRdb copy retains only in-frame clones and omits some. This table holds roughly 1,500,000 clones, 98% found once. V gave up 1 base and J gave up 4 bases, with 4 bases separating them. The CDR3 has 12 amino acids. The germline gives CDR1 SGHRS, CDR2 YFSETQ. What was sequenced was naive CD4+ T cells sorted from blood. Regarding subset: CD45RA+ positively selected. This TCR derives from a man aged 25-40 years in good health. The rearrangement links TRBV5-1 to TRBJ2-3; no firm D call. This chain's CDR3 is CASSLKSDTQYF. The CDR3 DNA reads TGCGCCAGCAGCTTGAAATCAGATACGCAGTATTTT.